The 25 T cell receptor beta chains below all came from one sample that was sequenced in a study of blood T cell repertoires in COVID-19 (TCRdb year 2020). Library preparation used the immunoSEQ multiplex PCR assay. TCRdb took this table from immuneACCESS and kept in-frame rearrangements with V and J called. Such tables lack part of the clones; where checked against another copy, unresolved V genes explain under half of the gap, and the rest is unexplained. Present in this sample are about 110,000 clones, roughly 88% of which were seen just once. Under 9% of the sample lies in the top ten. The source material was peripheral blood. These receptor sequences come from a woman aged 70-85 years who had recovered from COVID-19.

The rearrangement joins TRBV10-3 to TRBJ1-2; perhaps TRBD1 as D (5 bases). The V and J ends lost 4 bases and 8 bases respectively, with 14 bases between them. The germline V gene has CDR1 ENHRY and CDR2 SYGVKD. The CDR3 covers 13 residues. CDR3 nucleotide sequence: TGTGCCATCAGTGGAATAGGGGAGGGAGGCTACACCTTC. Its translation is CAISGIGEGGYTF.

Only one count was recorded for this clone. Other DNA sequences within the sample encode an identical CDR3. The chain uses TRBV10-3 and TRBJ2-7, with no clear D. From germline, CDR1 is ENHRY and CDR2 SYGVKD. The CDR3 length is 12 residues. Trimming took 0 bases from V and 4 from J, leaving 4 bases between them. CDR3: CAISESSYEQYF. The DNA of the CDR3 is TGTGCCATCAGTGAGTCCTCGTACGAGCAGTACTTC.

This chain links TRBV11-1 with TRBJ2-5; TRBD2 might be the D (5 bases). CDR1 SGHAT and CDR2 FQDESV come from the germline V gene (reference sequence). The CDR3 is 13 amino acids. V lost 8 bases to trimming and J lost 0 bases, with 10 bases between them. The CDR3 DNA is TGTGCCAGCGGGGTCGGGAACCAAGAGACCCAGTACTTC. As protein: CASGVGNQETQYF.

The chain carries TRBV28 and TRBJ2-3; D might be TRBD1 (5 bases). The germline V and J ends were trimmed by 8 bases and 2 bases, with 11 bases remaining between them. The CDR3 has 13 residues. CDR1 and CDR2 (germline): MDHEN, SYDVKM. The DNA of the CDR3 is TGTGCCAGCCTCCAGGGTAACACAGATACGCAGTATTTT. Translated: CASLQGNTDTQYF.

CDR3 bases: TGTGCCAGCAGCCAAGGAGGGAACACCGGGGAGCTGTTTTTT. This gives the protein CASSQGGNTGELFF. The chain has TRBV3-1 (or the pseudogene TRBV3-2) and TRBJ2-2; D not certain. Germline V lookup: CDR1 LGHDT, CDR2 YNNKEL (reference sequence). The CDR3 has 14 residues. Trimming left V 1 base short and J 1 base short, with 4 bases between.

This clone was seen a handful of times. The V call is TRBV4-3, the J call TRBJ1-6; the D gene is possibly TRBD1 (5 bases). The CDR3 is 15 residues long. Trimming took off 0 bases at V and 7 bases at J, with 10 bases between the two ends. Germline V CDR1 and CDR2: LGHNA, YSLEER. The CDR3 is CASSQDGQGNSPLHF. For the CDR3, the DNA is TGCGCCAGCAGCCAAGATGGGCAGGGCAATTCACCCCTCCACTTT.

The rearrangement joins TRBV7-3 to TRBJ1-1; D is unclear. The CDR3 covers 15 residues. CDR1 is SGHTA and CDR2 is FQGTGA in the germline V gene. Trimming pared 0 bases from V and 0 bases from J, leaving 8 bases between. The CDR3 reads CASSLTGPMNTEAFF. As DNA, the CDR3 is TGTGCCAGCAGCTTAACTGGGCCCATGAACACTGAAGCTTTCTTT. The full variable domain, completed using reference TRBV7-3 and TRBJ1-1, is GAGVSQTPSNKVTEKGKYVELRCDPISGHTALYWYRQSLGQGPEFLIYFQGTGAADDSGLPNDRFFAVRPEGSVSTLKIQRTERGDSAVYLCASSLTGPMNTEAFFGQGTRLTVV.

This clone was counted only a few times. This rearrangement joins TRBV10-3 to TRBJ1-6, with D unresolved. CDR1 and CDR2 (germline): ENHRY, SYGVKD. This CDR3 spans 14 amino acids. Trimming removed 10 bases from V and 7 bases from J, with 17 bases in between. The CDR3 nucleotides read TGTGCCACCTCCCCTGGAGGTCGGAATTCACCCCTCCACTTT. Translation: CATSPGGRNSPLHF.

The chain joins TRBV9 to TRBJ1-2; TRBD1 might be the D (5 bases). The germline V gene encodes CDR1 SGDLS and CDR2 YYNGEE. The CDR3 has 14 amino acids. V was shortened by 4 bases and J by 7 bases, with 17 bases between the two germline ends. In nucleotides, the CDR3 is TGTGCCAGCAGCCCAGGGTGGGACTATAGTGGCTACACCTTC. Protein: CASSPGWDYSGYTF.

In its sample, this clone was seen a few times. V usage is TRBV27 and J usage is TRBJ2-7, with a possible D match to TRBD2 (6 bases). The CDR3 covers 14 residues. CDR1 and CDR2 (germline): MNHEY, SMNVEV (reference sequence). V gave up 3 bases and J gave up 1 base, with 10 bases separating them. DNA for the CDR3: TGTGCCAGCAGTTTTACCGGGACTTCCTACGAGCAGTACTTC. It specifies CASSFTGTSYEQYF.

The J gene is TRBJ2-2, the V gene TRBV27; D is possibly TRBD1 (6 bases). Trimming cost V 10 bases and J 0 bases, with 9 bases left between them. The CDR3 covers 13 residues. Germline V gene lookup returns CDR1 MNHEY and CDR2 SMNVEV (reference sequence). CDR3 protein: CATGQPNTGELFF. The CDR3 DNA sequence: TGTGCCACCGGACAGCCGAACACCGGGGAGCTGTTTTTT.

The chain links TRBV20-1 to TRBJ2-1; D may be TRBD1 (5 bases). The CDR3 runs 13 residues. The V end lost 3 bases, the J end lost 6 bases, and 12 bases lay between the germline ends. Looked up from germline, CDR1 is DFQATT and CDR2 is SNEGSKA (reference sequence). The CDR3 coding sequence is TGCAGTGCTAGTACAGACAGCCGCAATGAGCAGTTCTTC. This sequence encodes CSASTDSRNEQFF.

The rearrangement joins TRBV27 to TRBJ2-1; 10 nucleotides align to TRBD2. The V gene end was trimmed by 4 bases and the J gene end by 5 bases; junction bases not matched to a gene: 8. This CDR3 contains 16 residues. Germline V CDR1 and CDR2: MNHEY, SMNVEV (reference sequence). The CDR3 reads CASSSLASGGHNEQFF. The CDR3 bases are TGTGCCAGCAGTTCGTTAGCTAGCGGGGGACACAATGAGCAGTTCTTC.

The CDR3 nucleotides read TGTGCCAGTAGTATAGGTCAGGGAACCAATCAGCCCCAGCATTTT. It yields the protein CASSIGQGTNQPQHF. The chain links TRBV19 to TRBJ1-5; tentatively, D is TRBD1 (5 bases). The CDR3 is 15 residues long. V lost 1 base and J 3 bases, leaving 10 bases between the germline ends. Per germline, CDR1 LNHDA and CDR2 SQIVND (reference sequence).

This clone was seen once. The rearrangement links TRBV6-5 to TRBJ1-5; D unresolved. V gave up 6 bases and J gave up 1 base, with 10 bases separating them. The CDR3 consists of 14 residues. Germline values: CDR1 MNHEY, CDR2 SVGAGI. This CDR3 is CASSPTSSNQPQHF. The DNA of the CDR3 is TGTGCCAGCAGCCCCACATCAAGCAATCAGCCCCAGCATTTT.

CDR3 sequence: CATSGLPGLSPYNEQFF. CDR3 DNA sequence: TGTGCCACCAGCGGACTTCCCGGACTTTCCCCCTACAATGAGCAGTTCTTC. This chain connects TRBV15 to TRBJ2-1; a weak D match, TRBD2 (5 bases). Germline CDR1 is LNHNV and CDR2 is YYDKDF (reference sequence). CDR3 size: 17 residues. The germline V and J ends were trimmed by 5 bases and 2 bases, with 19 bases remaining between them.

The chain couples TRBV24-1 to TRBJ2-2, with TRBD2 as a possible D gene (6 bases). Germline V gives CDR1 KGHDR, CDR2 SFDVKD. Deletions cut 5 bases from V and 8 bases from J, with 20 bases between. This CDR3 comprises 16 residues. CDR3 region: CATSGNRGLRPGELFF. CDR3 bases: TGTGCCACCAGTGGCAACCGGGGACTCCGACCTGGGGAGCTGTTTTTT.

The genes are TRBV19 and TRBJ2-3; TRBD2 might be the D (6 bases). The CDR3 sequence is 15 residues long. Trimming stripped 5 bases from V and 0 bases from J, with 12 bases between. Germline V gene data show CDR1 as LNHDA and CDR2 as SQIVND (reference sequence). CDR3 nucleotides: TGTGCCAGTAGTTCCGAAGGGACTAGCACAGATACGCAGTATTTT. This codes for CASSSEGTSTDTQYF.

Only a few counts were recorded for this clone. The rearrangement uses TRBV18 and TRBJ1-4; no reliable D call. The CDR3 loop spans 12 amino acids. The germline CDR1 and CDR2 sequences are KGHSH and LQKENI. V was shortened by 3 bases and J by 10 bases, with 9 bases between the two germline ends. The CDR3 loop is CASSPRAGKLFF. CDR3 sequence (DNA): TGTGCCAGCTCACCGCGGGCGGGAAAACTGTTTTTT.

The CDR3 DNA sequence: TGTGCCAGCAGTACCACCGCTAGTGTGCTACAAAGCACAGATACGCAGTATTTT. Encoded protein: CASSTTASVLQSTDTQYF. V is TRBV28 and J is TRBJ2-3; no definite D call. The length of the CDR3 is 18 residues. Germline CDR1 is MDHEN and CDR2 is SYDVKM. The V end was cut by 5 bases, the J end by 0 bases, with 21 bases between.

The chain couples TRBV30 to TRBJ2-3; 13 bases map to TRBD2. Trimming took 5 bases from V and 2 from J; bases not matched to a gene: 10. The germline V gene has CDR1 GTSNPN and CDR2 SVGIG (reference sequence). There are 17 residues in the CDR3. The CDR3 nucleotides are TGTGCCTGGCAGGTGGAGGGACTAGCGGGGCACACAGATACGCAGTATTTT. Its translation is CAWQVEGLAGHTDTQYF.

This sequence joins TRBV19 and TRBJ1-5; 8 bases are shared with TRBD1. CDR1 is LNHDA, CDR2 SQIVND, per germline (reference sequence). V lost 4 bases and J lost 4; bases outside the gene matches: 9. The CDR3 is 16 amino acids. This chain's CDR3 is CASSTPDRARNQPQHF. The CDR3 region has the DNA TGTGCCAGTAGTACGCCGGACAGGGCCCGTAATCAGCCCCAGCATTTT.

The rearrangement links TRBV12-3 or TRBV12-4 to TRBJ2-1; weak D call: TRBD2 (5 bases). This CDR3 has 13 residues. V was shortened by 3 bases and J by 5 bases, with 8 bases between the two germline ends. CDR3 nucleotides: TGTGCCAGCAGTTTCGGGGTCCACAATGAGCAGTTCTTC. It codes for CASSFGVHNEQFF.

The chain employs TRBV28 and TRBJ1-2; D is possibly TRBD1 (5 bases). Germline CDR1 and CDR2: MDHEN and SYDVKM. V was shortened by 2 bases and J by 7 bases, with 14 bases between the two germline ends. This CDR3 has 14 residues. CDR3 amino acids: CASSLRPTRGGYTF. The CDR3 coding sequence is TGTGCCAGCAGTTTACGACCCACAAGGGGTGGCTACACCTTC.

The chain employs TRBV7-7 and TRBJ2-1, with D possibly TRBD2 on 6 matching bases. The CDR3 covers 15 residues. CDR1 is SSHAT and CDR2 is FNYEAQ in the germline V gene (reference sequence). V was cut by 3 bases and J by 2 bases, with 11 bases left in between. CDR3 amino acids: CASSLGSGPYNEQFF. CDR3 DNA: TGTGCCAGCAGCTTGGGTAGCGGACCCTACAATGAGCAGTTCTTC.